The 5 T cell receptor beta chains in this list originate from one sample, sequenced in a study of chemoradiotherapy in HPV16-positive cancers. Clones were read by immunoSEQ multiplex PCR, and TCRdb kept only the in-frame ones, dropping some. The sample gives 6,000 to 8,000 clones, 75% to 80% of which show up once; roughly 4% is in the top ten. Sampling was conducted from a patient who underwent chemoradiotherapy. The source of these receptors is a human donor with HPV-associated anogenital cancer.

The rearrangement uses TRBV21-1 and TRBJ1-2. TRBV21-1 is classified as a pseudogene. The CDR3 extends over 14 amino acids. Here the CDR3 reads CASSKSGGFYGYTF. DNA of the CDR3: TGTGCCAGCAGCAAGAGCGGGGGCTTCTATGGCTACACCTTC.

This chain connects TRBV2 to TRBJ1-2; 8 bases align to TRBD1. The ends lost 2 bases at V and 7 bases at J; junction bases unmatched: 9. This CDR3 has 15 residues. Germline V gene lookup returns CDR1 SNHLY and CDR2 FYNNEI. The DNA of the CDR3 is TGTGCCAGCAGTGAAAGGACAGGGTGGCCCGCTGGCTACACCTTC. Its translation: CASSERTGWPAGYTF.

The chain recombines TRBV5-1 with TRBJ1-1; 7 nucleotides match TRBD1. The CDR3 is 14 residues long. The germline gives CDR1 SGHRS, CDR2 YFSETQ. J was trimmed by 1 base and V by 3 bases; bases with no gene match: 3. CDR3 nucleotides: TGCGCCAGCAGCTCGGGACAGCAGAACACTGAAGCTTTCTTT. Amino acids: CASSSGQQNTEAFF.

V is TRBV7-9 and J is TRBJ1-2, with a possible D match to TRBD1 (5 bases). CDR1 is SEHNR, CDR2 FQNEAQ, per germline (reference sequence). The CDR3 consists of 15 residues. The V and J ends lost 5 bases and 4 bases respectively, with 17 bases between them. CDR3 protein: CASSPPSIRAYGYTF. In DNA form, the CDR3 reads TGTGCCAGCAGCCCCCCCTCGATCAGGGCCTATGGCTACACCTTC.

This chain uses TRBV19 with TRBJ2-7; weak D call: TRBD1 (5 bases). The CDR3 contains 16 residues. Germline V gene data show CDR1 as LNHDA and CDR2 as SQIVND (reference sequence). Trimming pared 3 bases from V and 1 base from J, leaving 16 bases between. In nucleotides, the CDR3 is TGTGCCAGTAGTATGCAGGGAATAATCGGATCCTACGAGCAGTACTTC. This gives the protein CASSMQGIIGSYEQYF.